Below are 19 T cell receptor beta chains sequenced from a single sample in a study of CD8 T cells in ankylosing spondylitis. TCRdb independently ran MiXCR on the 5' RACE reads; one entry per CDR3 protein. The sample includes around 320,000 distinct CDR3 sequences, more than 20% seen only once; the top ten take roughly 3.6%. Material: blood, either unsorted or a sorted T cell fraction (not recorded which). The source of these receptors is a female donor with ankylosing spondylitis or in good health (not recorded which).

CDR3 sequence: CASSLRLAGEQYF. The CDR3, as DNA: TGTGCCAGCAGCTTGAGACTAGCCGGCGAGCAGTACTTC. J is TRBJ2-7 and V is TRBV5-6; 7 nucleotides line up with TRBD2. Trimming at V came to 1 base and at J to 6 bases, leaving 4 bases not matched to a gene. CDR3 size: 13 residues. CDR1 SGHDT and CDR2 YYEEEE come from the germline V gene.

V and J are TRBV29-1 and TRBJ2-7, with 13 bases lining up with TRBD2. V dropped 6 bases and J dropped 6; count of bases not matched to a gene: 5. From germline, CDR1 is SQVTM and CDR2 ANQGSEA. The CDR3 contains 13 residues. This CDR3 is CSVRTSGRPEQYF. As DNA, the CDR3 is TGCAGCGTGAGGACTAGCGGGAGACCCGAGCAGTACTTC.

This clonotype was counted between two and nine times. This sequence joins TRBV20-1 and TRBJ2-1; 8 bases align to TRBD2. The CDR3 is made up of 15 amino acids. The V gene's germline CDR1 is DFQATT and CDR2 SNEGSKA (reference sequence). Trimming removed 5 bases from V and 4 bases from J; junction bases left unmatched: 10. The CDR3 bases are TGCAGTGCTCCCCCCCCGGGACTAGAGTACAATGAGCAGTTCTTC. Protein product: CSAPPPGLEYNEQFF.

With respect to this clonotype: At one boundary the junction diverges from the germline segment, which might be a read error. The V and J genes are TRBV5-1 and TRBJ1-4, with D hard to call. This CDR3 is built from 14 residues. The germline CDR1 and CDR2 sequences are SGHRS and YFSETQ. CDR3 sequence: CASSLDPANEKLFF. Here the CDR3 DNA reads TGCGCCAGCAGTTTGGATCCAGCTAATGAAAAACTGTTTTTT.

CDR3 protein: CASKRRTYNEQFF. The CDR3 DNA reads TGTGCCAGCAAACGGAGAACCTACAATGAGCAGTTCTTC. The rearrangement uses TRBV5-4 and TRBJ2-1; the D is unclear. V was trimmed by 6 bases and J by 2 bases, leaving 9 bases between them. The CDR3 loop spans 13 amino acids. Per germline, CDR1 SGHNT and CDR2 YYREEE (reference sequence).

This clonotype was detected only a few times. The CDR3 loop is CASSLDRAGRTEAFF. CDR3 nucleotide sequence: TGTGCCAGCAGCCTAGACAGGGCGGGAAGGACTGAAGCTTTCTTT. V and J are TRBV7-8 and TRBJ1-1; TRBD1 aligns across 7 bases. The V segment lost 5 bases and the J segment 5 bases; nucleotides outside the gene matches: 11. This CDR3 spans 15 amino acids. In germline, CDR1 is SGHVS, CDR2 FQNEAQ.

This clonotype was counted ten times or more. The rearrangement uses TRBV29-1 and TRBJ2-5, with TRBD1 identical over 12 bases. Germline trimming cut 8 bases from V and 4 bases from J; bases unmatched to any gene: 17. CDR1 and CDR2 (germline): SQVTM, ANQGSEA. CDR3 length equals 17 residues. DNA of the CDR3: TGCAGCATCCGCAGGGGTCCCGGGACAGGGGGCGCAGAGACCCAGTACTTC. This encodes CSIRRGPGTGGAETQYF.

The V gene is TRBV12-3 or TRBV12-4, the J gene TRBJ2-1; D might be TRBD2 (5 bases). This CDR3 has 15 amino acids. Trimming took off 6 bases at V and 1 base at J, with 13 bases between the two ends. In DNA, the CDR3 is TGTGCCAGCAGCACCGCAGGAGGTTCCTACAATGAGCAGTTCTTC. Protein: CASSTAGGSYNEQFF.

This clonotype has a handful of counts. This sequence may be a read error, since a much larger clone differs from it by one base. The chain has TRBV6-2 or TRBV6-3 and TRBJ2-7, with no clear D. Trimming pared 4 bases from V and 6 bases from J, leaving 7 bases between. CDR1 and CDR2 from the germline V gene are MNHEY and SVGEGT. This CDR3 comprises 11 residues. Written as DNA, the CDR3 is TGTGCCAGCAGTTCCGCCTCCGAGCAGTACTTC. This codes for CASSSASEQYF.

This clonotype was counted ten times or more. The chain links TRBV6-5 to TRBJ2-3, with D possibly matching TRBD1 (6 bases). This CDR3 comprises 16 residues. V lost 4 bases and J 2 bases, leaving 16 bases between the germline ends. Per the germline V gene, CDR1 is MNHEY and CDR2 is SVGAGI. This CDR3 is CASSSSWGLLTDTQYF. In DNA form, the CDR3 reads TGTGCCAGCAGTTCTAGTTGGGGGCTTCTCACAGATACGCAGTATTTT.

V is TRBV12-3 or TRBV12-4 and J is TRBJ1-2, with no clear D. V was clipped by 3 bases and J by 11 bases, with 16 bases between them. The CDR3 is made up of 13 amino acids. The CDR3 loop reads CASSFPGREGYTF. DNA for the CDR3: TGTGCCAGCAGTTTCCCGGGGAGGGAAGGGTACACCTTC.

This clonotype was detected only a few times. The chain has TRBV20-1 and TRBJ2-5, with D tentatively TRBD2 (6 bases). Germline loops: CDR1 DFQATT, CDR2 SNEGSKA (reference sequence). The CDR3 loop spans 14 amino acids. Trimming removed 1 base at V and 5 bases at J, with 14 bases between. CDR3 amino acids: CSARGGASWETQYF. The CDR3 nucleotides read TGCAGTGCTAGAGGCGGGGCTAGTTGGGAGACCCAGTACTTC.

The V call is TRBV29-1, the J call TRBJ2-5, with 8 bases matching TRBD2. The germline gives CDR1 SQVTM, CDR2 ANQGSEA. Losses at the gene ends were 3 bases for V and 5 bases for J; bases not matched to a gene: 8. The CDR3 is 14 residues long. This CDR3 is CSVDRAGAGETQYF. The DNA for the CDR3 is TGCAGCGTTGACCGAGCGGGGGCAGGGGAGACCCAGTACTTC. Drawing the rest from reference TRBV29-1 and TRBJ2-5, the complete variable domain is SAVISQKPSRDICQRGTSLTIQCQVDSQVTMMFWYRQQPGQSLTLIATANQGSEATYESGFVIDKFPISRPNLTFSTLTVSNMSPEDSSIYLCSVDRAGAGETQYFGPGTRLLVL.

CDR3 amino acids: CASSLQGGNYGYTF. DNA for the CDR3: TGTGCCAGCAGCTTACAGGGGGGTAACTATGGCTACACCTTC. The genes are TRBV7-2 and TRBJ1-2, with 7 positions matching TRBD1. The germline V gene encodes CDR1 SGHTA and CDR2 FQGNSA. The CDR3 is 14 amino acids. V lost 2 bases to trimming and J lost 1 base; unmatched junction nucleotides: 1.

This chain links TRBV9 with TRBJ2-1, with D uncertain. Per germline, CDR1 SGDLS and CDR2 YYNGEE. V lost 0 bases and J 8 bases, leaving 12 bases between the germline ends. The CDR3 contains 14 residues. CDR3 sequence: CASSVGVSRDEQFF. Written as DNA, the CDR3 is TGTGCCAGCAGCGTAGGGGTTAGCCGTGATGAGCAGTTCTTC. Filled out from reference TRBV9 and TRBJ2-1, the complete variable domain reads DSGVTQTPKHLITATGQRVTLRCSPRSGDLSVYWYQQSLDQGLQFLIQYYNGEERAKGNILERFSAQQFPDLHSELNLSSLELGDSALYFCASSVGVSRDEQFFGPGTRLTVL.

This clonotype was detected many times. The chain uses TRBV15 and TRBJ2-1; TRBD2 matches 9 bases. V was pared by 0 bases and J by 11 bases, with 5 bases of the junction left unmatched. This CDR3 spans 14 amino acids. Germline V lookup: CDR1 LNHNV, CDR2 YYDKDF (reference sequence). The CDR3 DNA sequence: TGTGCCACCAGCAGAGATCTAGCGGGATCACAGCAGTTCTTC. This translates into CATSRDLAGSQQFF.

This clonotype occurred a few times. The DNA for the CDR3 is TGTGCCAGCAGTCGTACAGGGACTCAGCCCCAGCATTTT. It is translated as CASSRTGTQPQHF. This rearrangement joins TRBV12-3 or TRBV12-4 to TRBJ1-5; D is perhaps TRBD1 (6 bases). The CDR3 is made up of 13 amino acids. The ends were cut back, 5 bases at V and 6 bases at J, with 11 bases in the middle.

The rearrangement uses TRBV6-2 or TRBV6-3 and TRBJ2-2, with TRBD1 matching 8 bases. The CDR3 is 15 residues long. Germline values: CDR1 MNHEY, CDR2 SVGEGT. With V trimmed by 4 bases and J by 4 bases, 5 bases remained unmatched. The CDR3 loop reads CASSLDRAGTGELFF. The CDR3 DNA reads as TGTGCCAGCAGTTTGGACAGGGCGGGCACCGGGGAGCTGTTTTTT.

Only a few counts were recorded for this clonotype. This chain uses TRBV7-2 with TRBJ2-5; TRBD2 agrees at 11 bases. Germline V gene lookup returns CDR1 SGHTA and CDR2 FQGNSA. This CDR3 contains 17 residues. The V gene end was trimmed by 5 bases and the J gene end by 4 bases; junction bases not matched to a gene: 12. CDR3 in amino acids: CASSPTLAGGGGETQYF. CDR3 DNA sequence: TGTGCCAGCAGCCCAACCTTAGCGGGAGGGGGGGGAGAGACCCAGTACTTC. The full variable domain, completed using reference TRBV7-2 and TRBJ2-5, is GAGVSQSPSNKVTEKGKDVELRCDPISGHTALYWYRQSLGQGLEFLIYFQGNSAPDKSGLPSDRFSAERTGGSVSTLTIQRTQQEDSAVYLCASSPTLAGGGGETQYFGPGTRLLVL.